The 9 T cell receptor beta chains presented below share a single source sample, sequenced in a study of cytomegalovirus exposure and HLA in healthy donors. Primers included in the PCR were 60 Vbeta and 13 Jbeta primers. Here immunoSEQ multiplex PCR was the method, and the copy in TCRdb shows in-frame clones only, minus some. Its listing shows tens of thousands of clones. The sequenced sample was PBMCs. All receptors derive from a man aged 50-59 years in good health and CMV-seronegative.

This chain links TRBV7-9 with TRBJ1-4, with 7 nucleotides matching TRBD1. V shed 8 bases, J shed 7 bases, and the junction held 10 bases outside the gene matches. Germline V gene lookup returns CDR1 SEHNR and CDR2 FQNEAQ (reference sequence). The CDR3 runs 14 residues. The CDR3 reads CASRTGTAVEKLFF. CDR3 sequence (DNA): TGTGCCAGCCGAACCGGGACAGCGGTTGAAAAACTGTTTTTT.

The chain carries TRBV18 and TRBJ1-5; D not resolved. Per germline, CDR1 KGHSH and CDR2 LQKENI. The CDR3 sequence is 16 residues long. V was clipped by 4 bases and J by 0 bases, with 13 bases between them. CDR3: CASSQLSTGSNQPQHF. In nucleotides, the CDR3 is TGTGCCAGCTCACAACTCTCTACGGGTAGCAATCAGCCCCAGCATTTT.

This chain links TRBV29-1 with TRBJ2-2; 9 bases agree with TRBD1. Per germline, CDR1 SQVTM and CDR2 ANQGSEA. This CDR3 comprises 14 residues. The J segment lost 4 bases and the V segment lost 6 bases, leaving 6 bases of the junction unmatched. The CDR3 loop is CSVTGTGITGELFF. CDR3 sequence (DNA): TGCAGCGTAACCGGGACAGGGATCACCGGGGAGCTGTTTTTT.

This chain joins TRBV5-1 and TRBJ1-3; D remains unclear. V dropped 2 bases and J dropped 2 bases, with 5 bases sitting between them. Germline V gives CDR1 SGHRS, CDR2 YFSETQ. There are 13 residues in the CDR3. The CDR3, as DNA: TGCGCCAGCAGCTTTACACCTGGAAACACCATATATTTT. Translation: CASSFTPGNTIYF. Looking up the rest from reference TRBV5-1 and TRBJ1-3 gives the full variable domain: KAGVTQTPRYLIKTRGQQVTLSCSPISGHRSVSWYQQTPGQGLQFLFEYFSETQRNKGNFPGRFSGRQFSNSRSEMNVSTLELGDSALYLCASSFTPGNTIYFGEGSWLTVV.

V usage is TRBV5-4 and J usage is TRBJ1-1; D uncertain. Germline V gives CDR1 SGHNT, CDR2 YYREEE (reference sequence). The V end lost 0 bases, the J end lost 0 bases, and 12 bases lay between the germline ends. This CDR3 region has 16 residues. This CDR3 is CASSLVTGGMNTEAFF. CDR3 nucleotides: TGTGCCAGCAGCTTGGTCACGGGAGGAATGAACACTGAAGCTTTCTTT. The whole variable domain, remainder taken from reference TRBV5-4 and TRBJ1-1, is ETGVTQSPTHLIKTRGQQVTLRCSSQSGHNTVSWYQQALGQGPQFIFQYYREEENGRGNFPPRFSGLQFPNYSSELNVNALELDDSALYLCASSLVTGGMNTEAFFGQGTRLTVV.

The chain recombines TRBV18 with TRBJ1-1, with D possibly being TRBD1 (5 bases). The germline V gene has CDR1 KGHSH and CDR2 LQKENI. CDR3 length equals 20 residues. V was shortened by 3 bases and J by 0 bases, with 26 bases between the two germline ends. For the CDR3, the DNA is TGTGCCAGCTCACCTTCTTTAAATGCGGACGGGGGACCGATGAACACTGAAGCTTTCTTT. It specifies CASSPSLNADGGPMNTEAFF.

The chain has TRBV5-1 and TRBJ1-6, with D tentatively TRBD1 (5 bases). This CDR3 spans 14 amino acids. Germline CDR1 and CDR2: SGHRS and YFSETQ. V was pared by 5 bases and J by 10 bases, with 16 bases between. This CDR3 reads CASRPAGDYSPLHF. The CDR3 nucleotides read TGCGCCAGCAGACCGGCGGGGGATTACTCACCCCTCCACTTT. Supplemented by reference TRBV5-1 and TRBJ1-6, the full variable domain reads KAGVTQTPRYLIKTRGQQVTLSCSPISGHRSVSWYQQTPGQGLQFLFEYFSETQRNKGNFPGRFSGRQFSNSRSEMNVSTLELGDSALYLCASRPAGDYSPLHFGNGTRLTVT.

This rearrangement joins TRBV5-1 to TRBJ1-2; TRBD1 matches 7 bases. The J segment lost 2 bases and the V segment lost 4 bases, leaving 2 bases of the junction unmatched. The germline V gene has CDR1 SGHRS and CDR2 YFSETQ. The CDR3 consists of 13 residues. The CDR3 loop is CASSQGQNYGYTF. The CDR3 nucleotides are TGCGCCAGCAGCCAGGGACAGAACTATGGCTACACCTTC. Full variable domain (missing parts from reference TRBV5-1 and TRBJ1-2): KAGVTQTPRYLIKTRGQQVTLSCSPISGHRSVSWYQQTPGQGLQFLFEYFSETQRNKGNFPGRFSGRQFSNSRSEMNVSTLELGDSALYLCASSQGQNYGYTFGSGTRLTVV.

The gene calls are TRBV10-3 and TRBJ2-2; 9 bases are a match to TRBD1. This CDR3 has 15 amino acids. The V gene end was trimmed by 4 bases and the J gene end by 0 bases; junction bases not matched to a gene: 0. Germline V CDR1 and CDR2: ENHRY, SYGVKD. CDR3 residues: CAISGTGANTGELFF. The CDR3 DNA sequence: TGTGCCATCAGTGGGACAGGGGCGAACACCGGGGAGCTGTTTTTT.